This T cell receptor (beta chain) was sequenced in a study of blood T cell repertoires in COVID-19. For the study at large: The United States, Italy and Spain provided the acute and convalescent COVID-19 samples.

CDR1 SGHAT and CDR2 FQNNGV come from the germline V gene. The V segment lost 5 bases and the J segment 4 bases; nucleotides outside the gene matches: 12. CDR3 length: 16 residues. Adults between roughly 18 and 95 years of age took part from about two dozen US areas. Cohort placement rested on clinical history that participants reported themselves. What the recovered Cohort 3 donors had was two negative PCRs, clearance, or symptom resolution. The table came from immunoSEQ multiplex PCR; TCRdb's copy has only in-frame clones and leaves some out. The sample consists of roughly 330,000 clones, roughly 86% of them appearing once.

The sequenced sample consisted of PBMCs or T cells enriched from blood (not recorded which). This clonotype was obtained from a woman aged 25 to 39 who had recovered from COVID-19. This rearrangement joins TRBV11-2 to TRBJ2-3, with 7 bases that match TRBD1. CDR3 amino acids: CASSPGQAVVADTQYF. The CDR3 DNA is TGTGCCAGCAGCCCCGGACAGGCCGTGGTTGCAGATACGCAGTATTTT. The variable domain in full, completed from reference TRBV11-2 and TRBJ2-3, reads EAGVAQSPRYKIIEKRQSVAFWCNPISGHATLYWYQQILGQGPKLLIQFQNNGVVDDSQLPKDRFSAERLKGVDSTLKIQPAKLEDSAVYLCASSPGQAVVADTQYFGPGTRLTVL.